This T cell receptor beta chain derives from a study of blood T cells in healthy people across ages. Deletions cut 5 bases from V and 0 bases from J, with 17 bases between. The CDR3 has 18 amino acids. Germline V gives CDR1 SEHNR, CDR2 FQNEAQ (reference sequence). Points from the study as a whole: It was held that the diversity estimates obtained from one million T cells were underestimates.

Each individual donor underwent a draw of ten milliliters of peripheral blood. Primers used in a second PCR of roughly 7 to 12 cycles were a sample-barcoded 5' primer and a J-beta primer mix. TCRdb itself ran the 5' RACE reads through MiXCR, one entry per CDR3 protein. The sample has about 1,400,000 distinct CDR3 sequences; approximately 38% are singletons. A remark on this clonotype: The antigen is undetermined.

Sequencing used blood. This receptor was obtained from a woman aged 18 to 35 in good health. V is TRBV7-9 and J is TRBJ2-6, with D perhaps matching TRBD1 or TRBD2 (5 bases each). The CDR3 loop reads CASSPAGRAISGANVLTF. CDR3 sequence (DNA): TGTGCCAGCAGCCCCGCGGGCAGGGCTATCTCTGGGGCCAACGTCCTGACTTTC. The full variable domain, with the rest looked up from reference TRBV7-9 and TRBJ2-6, is DTGVSQNPRHKITKRGQNVTFRCDPISEHNRLYWYRQTLGQGPEFLTYFQNEAQLEKSRLLSDRFSAERPKGSFSTLEIQRTEQGDSAMYLCASSPAGRAISGANVLTFGAGSRLTVL.